Listed here are 24 T cell receptor beta chains from one sample, sequenced in a study of molecular identifiers for immune sequencing clone quantification. A single record per CDR3 protein comes from TCRdb applying MiXCR to the PCR reads. The sample shows 300,000 to 400,000 distinct CDR3 sequences, 24% of them seen only once. The material sequenced was naive CD8+ T cells from blood, with Jurkat cell RNA spiked in. Subset defined: FACS-sorted CD8+CD4-CCR7+CD45RA+ naive T cells. These receptors were obtained from a human donor in good health. Some libraries in this study had Jurkat cell RNA spiked in.

This clonotype was seen only once. This chain joins TRBV5-3 and TRBJ1-1, with 8 bases identical to TRBD1. TRBV5-3 is marked as an open reading frame, function uncertain. The CDR3 is made up of 17 amino acids. Trimming took 10 bases from V and 3 from J; bases not matched to a gene: 20. CDR3 coding DNA: TGTGCCTGCAGCTTGATCGGGACAGGCTTACAACACACTGAAGCTTTCTTT. Protein product: CACSLIGTGLQHTEAFF.

This clonotype is a singleton in its sample. This may be a read error: a much more frequent sequence differs by one nucleotide. The CDR3 does not close with the conserved phenylalanine or tryptophan, likely indicating a read error. V usage is TRBV4-3 and J usage is TRBJ2-7; 7 positions agree with TRBD1. The germline CDR1 and CDR2 sequences are LGHNA and YSLEER. Losses at the gene ends were 0 bases for V and 3 bases for J; bases not matched to a gene: 8. The CDR3 loop spans 16 amino acids. Here the CDR3 DNA reads TGCGCCAGCAGCCAAGATCACTTCGGGACAGTCTACGAGCAGTACTCC. Its protein product is CASSQDHFGTVYEQYS.

This clonotype was counted once. The junction shows a germline mismatch at one end, possibly a read error. The V call is TRBV6-5, the J call TRBJ2-5; D possibly corresponds to TRBD1 (6 bases). Per germline, CDR1 MNHEY and CDR2 SVGAGI. The CDR3 length is 18 residues. The CDR3 DNA is TGTGCTAGCAGTTACTCTCCCGCGTGGGGGCCTTTTCCAGAGACCCAGTACTTC. Translation gives CASSYSPAWGPFPETQYF.

The chain uses TRBV9 and TRBJ1-2; tentatively, D is TRBD1 (5 bases). The CDR3 runs 17 residues. The V end lost 2 bases, the J end lost 4 bases, and 21 bases lay between the germline ends. Germline-derived CDR1 and CDR2 are SGDLS and YYNGEE. The DNA for the CDR3 is TGTGCCAGCAGCGTCACCAGGGAAAGCCGAACCGTCTATGGCTACACCTTC. Translated: CASSVTRESRTVYGYTF. Together with reference TRBV9 and TRBJ1-2, the CDR3 gives the full variable domain: DSGVTQTPKHLITATGQRVTLRCSPRSGDLSVYWYQQSLDQGLQFLIQYYNGEERAKGNILERFSAQQFPDLHSELNLSSLELGDSALYFCASSVTRESRTVYGYTFGSGTRLTVV.

The chain recombines TRBV4-1 with TRBJ2-2, with 10 positions matching TRBD2. Germline V gene lookup returns CDR1 MGHRA and CDR2 YSYEKL. V lost 0 bases to trimming and J lost 7 bases; unmatched junction nucleotides: 5. CDR3 length: 16 residues. The CDR3, as DNA: TGCGCCAGCAGCCAAGAAGCGGGGGGGCTTATCGGGGAGCTGTTTTTT. Translated, it gives CASSQEAGGLIGELFF.

This clonotype was counted a few times. The gene calls are TRBV27 and TRBJ1-5; weak D call: TRBD1 (5 bases). The V and J ends lost 6 bases and 0 bases respectively, with 12 bases between them. Germline-derived CDR1 and CDR2 are MNHEY and SMNVEV (reference sequence). The CDR3 loop spans 15 amino acids. CDR3 coding DNA: TGTGCCAGCAGCACGGGACTGTTTAGCAATCAGCCCCAGCATTTT. It yields the protein CASSTGLFSNQPQHF.

This clonotype showed up just a few times. The rearrangement joins TRBV30 to TRBJ1-3; D remains ambiguous. V lost 4 bases, J lost 1 base, and 11 bases lay in between. Per germline, CDR1 GTSNPN and CDR2 SVGIG (reference sequence). The CDR3 totals 14 residues. The CDR3 is CAWKDLDSGNTIYF. The CDR3 DNA sequence: TGTGCCTGGAAAGATTTAGATTCTGGAAACACCATATATTTT.

This clonotype was seen many times. The chain employs TRBV29-1 and TRBJ1-1, with 8 bases fitting TRBD1. Germline lookup yields CDR1 SQVTM and CDR2 ANQGSEA. V lost 4 bases to trimming and J lost 4 bases; unmatched junction nucleotides: 2. This CDR3 has 12 residues. CDR3 sequence (DNA): TGCAGCGTTGCAACAGGGGGCACTGAAGCTTTCTTT. Its protein product is CSVATGGTEAFF.

This clonotype was recorded many times. The V call is TRBV4-3, the J call TRBJ1-1; possible D gene TRBD1, 5 bases. Trimming stripped 0 bases from V and 0 bases from J, with 11 bases between. CDR1 and CDR2 from the germline V gene are LGHNA and YSLEER. The CDR3 runs to 16 residues. CDR3 amino acids: CASSQDVWGLNTEAFF. The CDR3 bases are TGCGCCAGCAGCCAAGATGTTTGGGGCTTGAACACTGAAGCTTTCTTT.

About this clonotype itself: The junction and the germline gene differ at one end; a read error may be behind it. The V and J genes are TRBV14 and TRBJ2-7; D unclear. This CDR3 has 15 amino acids. The germline V gene has CDR1 SGHDN and CDR2 FVKESK. The CDR3 DNA reads as TGTGCCAGCAGCCAAGGGGGAAGCCGCTTTTACGAGCAGCACTTC. Its protein product is CASSQGGSRFYEQHF.

This clonotype was detected only a few times. This chain connects TRBV3-1 to TRBJ2-1; 9 bases are a match to TRBD2. The germline CDR1 and CDR2 sequences are LGHDT and YNNKEL (reference sequence). V trimming: 2 bases; J trimming: 6 bases; junction bases outside the gene matches: 8. The CDR3 extends over 16 amino acids. CDR3 coding DNA: TGTGCCAGCAGCCAAACCCCGGGACTAGCTGCCAATGAGCAGTTCTTC. Residues: CASSQTPGLAANEQFF.

This clonotype was seen more than once but under ten times. This chain joins TRBV7-9 and TRBJ2-4; D not resolved. There are 14 residues in the CDR3. CDR1 and CDR2 from the germline V gene are SEHNR and FQNEAQ (reference sequence). V shed 1 base and J shed 6 bases, with 10 bases lying between them. The CDR3 sequence is CASSLGLGGNIQYF. CDR3 nucleotides: TGTGCCAGCAGCTTAGGTCTGGGTGGAAACATTCAGTACTTC.

This clonotype turned up a few times. A junction boundary mismatches the germline segment, possibly from a read error. This chain joins TRBV7-3 and TRBJ2-1; no definite D call. CDR1 SGHTA and CDR2 FQGTGA come from the germline V gene. The CDR3 spans 13 residues. The CDR3 DNA follows: TGTGCCAGCAGCTTATTAGCTGGGAATGGGCAGTTCTTC. Translated, it gives CASSLLAGNGQFF.

About this clonotype: Possible read error: a much larger clone is one base away. The rearrangement joins TRBV7-9 to TRBJ2-7; 8 bases are a match to TRBD1. V was clipped by 5 bases and J by 6 bases; unmatched bases: 6. Germline CDR1 is SEHNR and CDR2 is FQNEAQ (reference sequence). This CDR3 region has 13 residues. The CDR3 sequence is CASSADRGLEQYF. The CDR3, as DNA: TGTGCCAGCAGCGCTGACAGGGGACTCGAGCAGTACTTC.

Many counts were recorded for this clonotype. V and J are TRBV4-1 and TRBJ2-1; D call uncertain. CDR1 is MGHRA, CDR2 YSYEKL, per germline. This CDR3 has 13 residues. V was clipped by 4 bases and J by 6 bases, with 10 bases between them. This CDR3 reads CASSLHLGNEQFF. CDR3 coding DNA: TGCGCCAGCAGCCTTCATCTGGGCAATGAGCAGTTCTTC.

This clonotype has a handful of counts. A clone one base away is much larger, so this may be a read error. The chain links TRBV7-2 to TRBJ2-3; TRBD1 aligns across 7 bases. Germline loops: CDR1 SGHTA, CDR2 FQGNSA. J gave up 4 bases and V 3 bases, and 10 bases lay outside the gene matches. The CDR3 is made up of 16 amino acids. CDR3 region: CASSFPRGGDPDTQYF. CDR3 sequence (DNA): TGTGCCAGCAGCTTCCCCCGAGGGGGCGACCCAGATACGCAGTATTTT.

In its sample, this clonotype was seen a few times. V usage is TRBV30 and J usage is TRBJ2-6; D unresolved. The CDR3 is 14 residues long. Trimming took 1 base from V and 1 from J, leaving 5 bases between them. Germline loops: CDR1 GTSNPN, CDR2 SVGIG (reference sequence). The CDR3 DNA is TGTGCCTGGAGTGGGTTTTCTGGGGCCAACGTCCTGACTTTC. It codes for CAWSGFSGANVLTF.

This clonotype has only a few counts. At one boundary the junction diverges from the germline segment, which might be a read error. The chain carries TRBV27 and TRBJ2-1; 11 bases fit TRBD2. The CDR3 extends over 16 amino acids. Germline loops: CDR1 MNHEY, CDR2 SMNVEV (reference sequence). CDR3 nucleotide sequence: TGTGCCAGCAGTGTTCTAGCGGGAGGCCCCTACAATGTGCAGTTCTTC. Protein sequence: CASSVLAGGPYNVQFF.

CDR3 loop: CAISDNYGSDTQYF. In nucleotides, the CDR3 is TGTGCCATCAGTGATAATTACGGGTCAGATACGCAGTATTTT. This chain joins TRBV10-3 and TRBJ2-3; D is uncertain. In germline, CDR1 is ENHRY, CDR2 SYGVKD. V lost 3 bases and J lost 4, with 11 bases in between. CDR3 length: 14 residues.

Points on this clonotype: A read error may be the cause here, since a much bigger clone is one base away. The gene calls are TRBV12-3 or TRBV12-4 and TRBJ1-2, with D maybe TRBD1 (6 bases). With 7 bases removed from V and 8 bases from J, the gap between germline ends came to 26 bases. The CDR3 loop spans 16 amino acids. The CDR3 region has the DNA TGTGCCAGCAAAGGGTCCGCAGGGGCCCTGTCGAGAGGCTACACCTTC. Its translation: CASKGSAGALSRGYTF.

Many counts were recorded for this clonotype. V gene TRBV7-2 combines with J gene TRBJ2-5; TRBD1 is a possible D gene (6 bases). With 6 bases removed from V and 8 bases from J, the gap between germline ends came to 22 bases. CDR3 size: 15 residues. Germline CDR1 and CDR2: SGHTA and FQGNSA. CDR3 amino acids: CASSPPQGRSDTQYF. The CDR3 DNA sequence: TGTGCCAGCAGTCCCCCGCAGGGGAGATCGGATACCCAGTACTTC. The full variable domain, completed using reference TRBV7-2 and TRBJ2-5, is GAGVSQSPSNKVTEKGKDVELRCDPISGHTALYWYRQSLGQGLEFLIYFQGNSAPDKSGLPSDRFSAERTGGSVSTLTIQRTQQEDSAVYLCASSPPQGRSDTQYFGPGTRLLVL.

This clonotype was seen many times. J is TRBJ1-1 and V is TRBV19, with 8 bases fitting TRBD1. In germline, CDR1 is LNHDA, CDR2 SQIVND (reference sequence). The length of the CDR3 is 12 residues. The V segment lost 10 bases and the J segment 1 base; nucleotides outside the gene matches: 2. The CDR3 region has the DNA TGTGCCACAGGACAGGGGAACACTGAAGCTTTCTTT. Translated: CATGQGNTEAFF.

As regards this clonotype: This may be a read error, as it is one base from a much larger clone. The rearrangement uses TRBV13 and TRBJ2-5; D not certain. The CDR3 runs 11 residues. Germline assignment: CDR1 PRHDT and CDR2 FYEKMQ (reference sequence). The CDR3 DNA sequence: TGTGCCAGCAGCATAGAAGAGTCCCAGTACTTC. Amino acids: CASSIEESQYF.

The table lists this clonotype with many counts. The chain links TRBV29-1 to TRBJ2-1; 8 bases are shared with TRBD2. The CDR3 sequence is 14 residues long. V lost 7 bases, J lost 0 bases, and 5 bases stayed unmatched. Germline CDR1 reads SQVTM; CDR2 reads ANQGSEA. The CDR3 region is CSAIAGSSYNEQFF. The CDR3 DNA reads as TGCAGCGCCATAGCGGGAAGCTCCTACAATGAGCAGTTCTTC.